The sequence of this T cell receptor beta chain was determined in a study of blood T cell repertoires in COVID-19. How the authors handled the data: From reference gene primer amplification, estimates of nucleated cell counts were derived. Generated by immunoSEQ multiplex PCR, the TCRdb table keeps only in-frame clones and is missing some. D and trimming come from the DNA, and the V and J calls and clone size come from that table. There are about 9,900 clones in the sample; around 76% occur only once, and about two fifths lies in the top ten. Source material: peripheral blood. This sequence was found in a human donor in a cohort sampled during active COVID-19.

The CDR3 DNA is TGTGCCAGCAGCCGGGACAGGGGCGACGAAAAACTGTTTTTT. Its protein is CASSRDRGDEKLFF. The rearrangement joins TRBV5-4 to TRBJ1-4, with 10 bases aligning to TRBD1. The junction had 5 bases not matched to a gene; V was cut back by 4 bases and J by 8 bases. The CDR3 totals 14 residues. Germline CDR1 SGHNT, CDR2 YYREEE (reference sequence). The full variable domain, in which reference TRBV5-4 and TRBJ1-4 provide the parts outside the CDR3, is ETGVTQSPTHLIKTRGQQVTLRCSSQSGHNTVSWYQQALGQGPQFIFQYYREEENGRGNFPPRFSGLQFPNYSSELNVNALELDDSALYLCASSRDRGDEKLFFGSGTQLSVL.